This section outlines one T cell receptor (beta chain) sequence together with its context. Its specificity is not known. These data come from a study of CD8 T cells in ankylosing spondylitis. The study's findings and limits: Blood of patients with ankylosing spondylitis appeared to be characterized by a TCR beta motif of eight highly homologous variants.

The V gene lost 0 bases and the J gene lost 16 bases, with 16 bases spanning the gap. Germline CDR1 reads MNHEY; CDR2 reads SVGAGI. The CDR3 has 13 amino acids. TCRdb used MiXCR to reprocess the 5' RACE reads, holding one entry per CDR3 protein. The sample holds about 750,000 distinct CDR3 sequences, around 19% seen once. The rearrangement uses TRBV6-5 and TRBJ2-1; no clear D gene. The sequence was collected from a male donor with ankylosing spondylitis. What was sequenced was blood, either unsorted or a sorted T cell fraction (not recorded which). The CDR3 coding sequence is TGTGCCAGCAGTTACTCGACGGGCCGGGTGATTTTCTTC. Translating it yields CASSYSTGRVIFF.